This TCR beta chain appears in the sequencing data of a study of graft-versus-host responses after intestinal transplantation. Comment on this clone: Its antigen remains unidentified.

TCRdb's copy holds only in-frame clones and misses some; the assay was immunoSEQ multiplex PCR. The table shows over 90,000 clones, with around 90% occurring only once. This receptor was taken from a human donor who received an intestinal transplant. Sequences were derived from unstimulated CD8+ T cells sorted from spleen or lymph node cells, sampled before intestinal transplant.

The CDR3 region has the DNA TGCGCCAGCAGCCAAAGTATGACAGGGCGCGAGCAGTACTTC. This codes for CASSQSMTGREQYF. The V and J genes are TRBV4-3 and TRBJ2-7; 7 bases agree with TRBD1. Germline CDR1 LGHNA, CDR2 YSLEER. With V trimmed by 2 bases and J by 6 bases, 7 bases remained unmatched. The CDR3 loop spans 14 amino acids.